This T cell receptor beta chain stems from a study of spatial heterogeneity in lung cancer. Study-wide background: Fewer alpha-chain than beta-chain sequences were consistently detected. The study observed each unique TCR and UMI combination more than ten times on average in raw reads.

The CDR3 has 18 amino acids. Germline V CDR1 and CDR2: SGHDT, YYEEEE. V gave up 4 bases and J gave up 4 bases; unmatched junction bases: 12. Every molecule of TCR cDNA had its own unique molecular identifier. TCRdb processed the 5' RACE reads anew with MiXCR; each CDR3 protein has one entry. Altogether several thousand distinct CDR3 sequences are present, 3% to 4.5% being singletons, with the ten largest covering roughly 25%. This clonotype was seen repeatedly, ten times or more. A library made for alpha chains picked up this beta chain off target, so its size means little. Sample time point: sample taken at primary tumor resection. The authors sequenced whole RNA from tumor, nontumor lung or frozen PBMC without sorting. Samples came from roughly 75 TRACERx patients with untreated early-stage lung cancer.

The V and J genes are TRBV5-6 and TRBJ2-3, with 13 bases matching TRBD2. Sample: normal lung tissue next to the tumor, taken at surgery. The sequence came from a female donor with early-stage non-small cell lung cancer. The CDR3 loop is CASSRRTSGGGGSDTQYF. CDR3 in DNA: TGTGCCAGCAGCCGCAGGACTAGCGGGGGAGGTGGCTCAGATACGCAGTATTTT.